This passage covers 29 T cell receptor beta chains from one sample sequenced in a study of Graves' ophthalmopathy and Graves' hyperthyroidism. The authors amplified TCR beta CDR3 regions from RNA transcripts. First-round RT-PCR used HTBI primers; second-round multiplex PCR followed. MiXCR, applied by TCRdb to the multiplex PCR reads, yields one record per CDR3 protein. The sample shows about 550,000 distinct CDR3 sequences, 39% of them seen only once. Sequenced sample: peripheral blood or thyroid tissue (not recorded which). These TCRs come from an adult man with Graves' hyperthyroidism.

In its sample, this clonotype was seen many times. The rearrangement uses TRBV29-1 and TRBJ2-3; TRBD2 aligns across 8 bases. Germline V gene lookup returns CDR1 SQVTM and CDR2 ANQGSEA. Trimming cost V 5 bases and J 4 bases; bases outside gene matches: 8. The CDR3 covers 14 residues. DNA of the CDR3: TGCAGCGTTTACGGGGGGGCGGTGGCAGATACGCAGTATTTT. Translated, it gives CSVYGGAVADTQYF.

A word on this clonotype: A read error may account for a junction end that differs from germline. This rearrangement joins TRBV7-9 to TRBJ2-1; 14 bases agree with TRBD2. Germline V lookup: CDR1 SEHNR, CDR2 FQNEAQ (reference sequence). The CDR3 length is 15 residues. The CDR3 loop reads CASRQTSGRANEQFF. CDR3 in DNA: TGCGCCAGCAGGCAGACTAGCGGGAGGGCGAATGAGCAGTTCTTC. The full variable domain, completed using reference TRBV7-9 and TRBJ2-1, is DTGVSQNPRHKITKRGQNVTFRCDPISEHNRLYWYRQTLGQGPEFLTYFQNEAQLEKSRLLSDRFSAERPKGSFSTLEIQRTEQGDSAMYLCASRQTSGRANEQFFGPGTRLTVL.

The gene calls are TRBV12-3 or TRBV12-4 and TRBJ2-3; TRBD2 aligns across 13 bases. The CDR3 spans 16 residues. The V gene end was trimmed by 5 bases and the J gene end by 2 bases; junction bases not matched to a gene: 4. The CDR3 bases are TGTGCCAGCAGTAAGGGACTAGCGGGGCTCACAGATACGCAGTATTTT. This codes for CASSKGLAGLTDTQYF.

This clonotype has at least ten counts. The J gene is TRBJ2-5, the V gene TRBV7-9; 9 nucleotides agree with TRBD2. The CDR3 covers 15 residues. The V segment lost 2 bases and the J segment 3 bases; nucleotides outside the gene matches: 4. The germline gives CDR1 SEHNR, CDR2 FQNEAQ (reference sequence). The CDR3 DNA follows: TGTGCCAGCAGCTTAAGCAGGACTAGCGAAGAGACCCAGTACTTC. Its translation: CASSLSRTSEETQYF.

The chain has TRBV2 and TRBJ2-3, with 9 bases fitting TRBD2. V lost 4 bases and J lost 2; bases outside the gene matches: 1. From germline, CDR1 is SNHLY and CDR2 FYNNEI. The CDR3 sequence is 14 residues long. In DNA, the CDR3 is TGTGCCAGCAGTGGACTAGCGGTCACAGATACGCAGTATTTT. It specifies CASSGLAVTDTQYF.

The V gene is TRBV7-2, the J gene TRBJ2-7; weak D call: TRBD2 (6 bases). The CDR3 is made up of 16 amino acids. The germline CDR1 and CDR2 sequences are SGHTA and FQGNSA. Trimming pared 6 bases from V and 3 bases from J, leaving 21 bases between. This CDR3 is CASSFPRWRDDYEQYF. The CDR3 nucleotides are TGTGCCAGCAGTTTTCCTAGGTGGAGGGACGACTACGAGCAGTACTTC.

The chain combines TRBV12-3 or TRBV12-4 with TRBJ2-7; 9 nucleotides match TRBD1. The junction had 9 bases not matched to a gene; V was cut back by 4 bases and J by 5 bases. This CDR3 is built from 15 residues. CDR3 protein: CASSSPRQGVNEQYF. CDR3 DNA: TGTGCCAGCAGTTCTCCGAGACAGGGGGTAAACGAGCAGTACTTC.

The CDR3 nucleotides read TGTGCCAGCAGTTTACACCGTGAGCTGAGATACAATGAGCAGTTCTTC. It yields the protein CASSLHRELRYNEQFF. This chain uses TRBV12-3 or TRBV12-4 with TRBJ2-1; no clear D. The V end lost 2 bases, the J end lost 4 bases, and 15 bases lay between the germline ends. There are 16 residues in the CDR3.

This clonotype was detected only once. The chain links TRBV19 to TRBJ2-5; 10 positions agree with TRBD2. V lost 6 bases to trimming and J lost 3 bases; unmatched junction nucleotides: 10. CDR3 length equals 16 residues. Germline lookup yields CDR1 LNHDA and CDR2 SQIVND (reference sequence). In DNA, the CDR3 is TGTGCCAGTAGAGGCATGACTAGCGGGTATAAAGAGACCCAGTACTTC. It specifies CASRGMTSGYKETQYF.

This clonotype has at least ten counts. The genes are TRBV29-1 and TRBJ2-2; 12 nucleotides agree with TRBD2. This CDR3 region has 15 residues. Germline V lookup: CDR1 SQVTM, CDR2 ANQGSEA. J gave up 1 base and V 6 bases, and 3 bases lay outside the gene matches. The chain's CDR3 is CSVALAGGNTGELFF. The DNA for the CDR3 is TGCAGCGTAGCACTAGCGGGGGGGAACACCGGGGAGCTGTTTTTT.

The rearrangement uses TRBV6-1 and TRBJ2-5; D possibly corresponds to TRBD1 (5 bases). The CDR3 is 14 amino acids. Looked up from germline, CDR1 is MNHNS and CDR2 is SASEGT. Trimming took 5 bases from V and 4 from J, leaving 14 bases between them. CDR3 loop: CASSYWTPGETQYF. As DNA, the CDR3 is TGTGCCAGCAGTTACTGGACACCCGGAGAGACCCAGTACTTC.

V and J are TRBV7-3 and TRBJ2-2; TRBD1 is a possible D gene (6 bases). The CDR3 sequence is 14 residues long. Deletions cut 2 bases from V and 4 bases from J, with 8 bases between. The V gene's germline CDR1 is SGHTA and CDR2 FQGTGA. For the CDR3, the DNA is TGTGCCAGCAGCTTACAACAGGGCACCGGGGAGCTGTTTTTT. Translated: CASSLQQGTGELFF.

This clonotype was counted ten times or more. V gene TRBV18 combines with J gene TRBJ2-5; 7 positions match TRBD1. Per the germline V gene, CDR1 is KGHSH and CDR2 is LQKENI. V was pared by 8 bases and J by 1 base, with 10 bases of the junction left unmatched. The CDR3 runs 15 residues. The CDR3 protein is CASSPPPGGQETQYF. In DNA form, the CDR3 reads TGTGCCAGCAGTCCGCCCCCAGGGGGCCAAGAGACCCAGTACTTC.

With regard to this clonotype: A much larger clone differs by one base, so this may be a read error. V gene TRBV10-3 combines with J gene TRBJ2-7; D perhaps matches TRBD1 (5 bases). CDR3 length: 13 residues. Germline loops: CDR1 ENHRY, CDR2 SYGVKD. The CDR3 protein is CASSQTATYGQYF. CDR3 DNA: TGTGCCAGCAGTCAGACAGCCACCTACGGGCAGTACTTC.

This clonotype occurred many times. CDR3 sequence reads: CASSLFAGPSYEQYF. CDR3 in DNA: TGTGCCAGCAGCTTATTTGCGGGACCCTCCTACGAGCAGTACTTC. The chain combines TRBV7-3 with TRBJ2-7; weak D call: TRBD2 (6 bases). The V end lost 2 bases, the J end lost 0 bases, and 11 bases lay between the germline ends. The germline V gene has CDR1 SGHTA and CDR2 FQGTGA. CDR3 size: 15 residues.

The V call is TRBV24-1, the J call TRBJ1-5; a weak D match, TRBD1 (6 bases). Germline V CDR1 and CDR2: KGHDR, SFDVKD. The CDR3 runs to 14 residues. The CDR3 region is CAPTDTGYNQPQHF. DNA of the CDR3: TGTGCTCCTACGGACACAGGGTACAATCAGCCCCAGCATTTT.

CDR3 nucleotides: TGCAGCGTTGAGGGACAGGGCCAAGAGACCCAGTACTTC. Translating gives CSVEGQGQETQYF. The chain links TRBV29-1 to TRBJ2-5, with 9 bases aligning to TRBD1. The germline CDR1 and CDR2 sequences are SQVTM and ANQGSEA. The CDR3 consists of 13 residues. Trimming took 3 bases from V and 1 from J; bases not matched to a gene: 0.

This clonotype was counted only a few times. In DNA, the CDR3 is TGCGCCAGCAGCCAATCGGGGGGGGATGATCAGCCCCAGCATTTT. It encodes CASSQSGGDDQPQHF. V gene TRBV4-1 combines with J gene TRBJ1-5, with a possible D match to TRBD1 (5 bases). The CDR3 runs to 15 residues. CDR1 and CDR2 (germline): MGHRA, YSYEKL. V was pared by 2 bases and J by 5 bases, with 13 bases between.

V is TRBV2 and J is TRBJ2-7; D not certain. The CDR3 consists of 15 residues. V lost 1 base and J 0 bases, leaving 10 bases between the germline ends. CDR1 is SNHLY and CDR2 is FYNNEI in the germline V gene. The CDR3 loop reads CASSEGTVSSYEQYF. For the CDR3, the DNA is TGTGCCAGCAGTGAAGGGACGGTGAGCTCCTACGAGCAGTACTTC.

The chain links TRBV7-8 to TRBJ2-7; TRBD2 is a possible D gene (6 bases). The V end lost 5 bases, the J end lost 4 bases, and 15 bases lay between the germline ends. The CDR3 contains 14 residues. Germline loops: CDR1 SGHVS, CDR2 FQNEAQ. CDR3 DNA: TGTGCCAGCAGCCCTAGGGCGACTAGATACGAGCAGTACTTC. This codes for CASSPRATRYEQYF.

The chain links TRBV28 to TRBJ1-2; D remains unclear. The V and J ends lost 8 bases and 8 bases respectively, with 15 bases between them. This CDR3 has 12 residues. CDR1 and CDR2 from the germline V gene are MDHEN and SYDVKM. Here the CDR3 DNA reads TGTGCCAGCTCCCCACCCAGGCTGGGCTACACCTTC. Its translation is CASSPPRLGYTF.

This clonotype was observed at least ten times. The chain couples TRBV19 to TRBJ2-2; the match to TRBD1 covers 7 bases. Per the germline V gene, CDR1 is LNHDA and CDR2 is SQIVND (reference sequence). The CDR3 contains 16 residues. Trimming removed 5 bases from V and 1 base from J; junction bases left unmatched: 7. The CDR3: CASSPWTGRNTGELFF. CDR3 DNA: TGTGCCAGTAGTCCTTGGACAGGACGGAACACCGGGGAGCTGTTTTTT.

The chain uses TRBV20-1 and TRBJ1-3; maybe TRBD1 (5 bases). The CDR3 runs 15 residues. The germline V gene has CDR1 DFQATT and CDR2 SNEGSKA (reference sequence). CDR3 amino acids: CSPLGRVISGNTIYF. The CDR3 DNA reads as TGCAGCCCCCTGGGCAGGGTGATCTCTGGAAACACCATATATTTT.

The CDR3 DNA reads TGTGCCACCAGTGAGACTAGCGGGACGAACACCGGGGAGCTGTTTTTT. It is translated as CATSETSGTNTGELFF. The chain uses TRBV24-1 and TRBJ2-2, with 11 bases matching TRBD2. The CDR3 runs 16 residues. The trim removed 4 bases at V and 0 bases at J, leaving 0 bases unmatched. CDR1 is KGHDR and CDR2 is SFDVKD in the germline V gene.

This sequence joins TRBV7-2 and TRBJ1-1, with D possibly TRBD1 on 6 matching bases. CDR3 length: 13 amino acids. V was clipped by 6 bases and J by 4 bases, with 12 bases between them. CDR1 and CDR2 from the germline V gene are SGHTA and FQGNSA. The CDR3 protein is CASRDPDSTEAFF. The CDR3 DNA sequence: TGTGCCAGCAGGGACCCGGACAGCACTGAAGCTTTCTTT.

Concerning this clonotype itself: The junction shows a germline mismatch at one end, possibly a read error. The chain recombines TRBV7-9 with TRBJ2-5, with 7 bases aligning to TRBD2. The CDR3 totals 17 residues. In germline, CDR1 is SEHNR, CDR2 FQNEAQ (reference sequence). CDR3: CASSHDGFGAGEETQYF. The CDR3 bases are TGCGCCAGCAGCCATGATGGGTTTGGGGCGGGGGAAGAGACCCAGTACTTC.

Worth noting for this clonotype: One junction end disagrees with the germline gene, perhaps due to a read error. The chain couples TRBV20-1 to TRBJ2-7, with TRBD1 identical over 9 bases. Germline lookup yields CDR1 DFQATT and CDR2 SNEGSKA (reference sequence). The CDR3 is 14 residues long. CDR3 amino acids: CSARGQGRWNEQYF. The DNA for the CDR3 is TGCAGTGCAAGAGGACAGGGGAGGTGGAACGAGCAGTACTTC.

The chain has TRBV10-3 and TRBJ2-7; D not resolved. The germline V and J ends were trimmed by 3 bases and 3 bases, with 6 bases remaining between them. Per the germline V gene, CDR1 is ENHRY and CDR2 is SYGVKD. CDR3 length equals 12 residues. The CDR3 loop reads CAISDLLYEQYF. For the CDR3, the DNA is TGTGCCATCAGTGATTTGCTCTACGAGCAGTACTTC.

The chain has TRBV5-4 and TRBJ1-5; 11 nucleotides line up with TRBD1. Germline V CDR1 and CDR2: SGHNT, YYREEE (reference sequence). J lost 5 bases, V lost 4 bases, and 5 bases had no gene match. The CDR3 extends over 15 amino acids. CDR3 region: CASSVGQGGHQPQHF. Written as DNA, the CDR3 is TGTGCCAGCAGCGTGGGACAGGGGGGTCATCAGCCCCAGCATTTT.